The present entry profiles one TCR beta chain with its context. Its antigen is not known. PCR involved 60 Vbeta and 13 Jbeta primers. Sequenced by immunoSEQ multiplex PCR; TCRdb stores in-frame clones only, minus some. Of hundreds of thousands of clones in the sample, 65% to 85% were seen once. The source of the sample is a study of cytomegalovirus exposure and HLA in healthy donors. Points from the study as a whole: Later analysis demonstrated an association between a missense DCLRE1C variant and TCR beta V- and J-gene trimming.

CDR3 size: 13 residues. After removal of 1 base from V and 6 bases from J, the junction contained 2 bases not matched to a gene. Looked up from germline, CDR1 is SGHVS and CDR2 is FQNEAQ. The TCR originated in a female donor in good health and CMV-seronegative. The material sequenced was PBMCs. J is TRBJ2-7 and V is TRBV7-8, with 8 nucleotides matching TRBD1. CDR3 DNA: TGTGCCAGCAGCTTAGGGACAGGGTTCGAGCAGTACTTC. This codes for CASSLGTGFEQYF.